This T cell receptor beta chain was retrieved from a study of blood T cells in healthy people across ages. Study-wide findings and caveats: There were more naive CD4+ cells and higher diversity in long-lived donors than in aged donors.

This clonotype was counted between two and nine times. Its antigen is not known. Primed by a sample-barcoded 5' primer and a J-beta primer mix, a second PCR proceeded for 7 to 11 cycles. A 12-random-nucleotide template-switch adaptor tagged each cDNA molecule. TCRdb re-derived calls from the 5' RACE reads in MiXCR, one entry per CDR3 protein. The table lists 900,000 to 950,000 distinct CDR3 sequences, roughly 28% of them singletons. This sample also appeared in a second study, on T cells of mothers and their children. That work adds: Relative to unrelated pairs, biologically related mother-child dyads exhibited marginally greater, non-significant overlap.

The TCR sequence derives from a middle-aged woman in good health. Sequenced input: blood.

This CDR3 is CSVEDQDGGLYGYTF. CDR3 bases: TGCAGCGTTGAAGATCAGGACGGTGGGCTCTATGGCTACACCTTC. V gene TRBV29-1 combines with J gene TRBJ1-2; unclear D gene. This CDR3 comprises 15 residues. V was clipped by 0 bases and J by 4 bases, with 15 bases between them. Germline V gene data show CDR1 as SQVTM and CDR2 as ANQGSEA.